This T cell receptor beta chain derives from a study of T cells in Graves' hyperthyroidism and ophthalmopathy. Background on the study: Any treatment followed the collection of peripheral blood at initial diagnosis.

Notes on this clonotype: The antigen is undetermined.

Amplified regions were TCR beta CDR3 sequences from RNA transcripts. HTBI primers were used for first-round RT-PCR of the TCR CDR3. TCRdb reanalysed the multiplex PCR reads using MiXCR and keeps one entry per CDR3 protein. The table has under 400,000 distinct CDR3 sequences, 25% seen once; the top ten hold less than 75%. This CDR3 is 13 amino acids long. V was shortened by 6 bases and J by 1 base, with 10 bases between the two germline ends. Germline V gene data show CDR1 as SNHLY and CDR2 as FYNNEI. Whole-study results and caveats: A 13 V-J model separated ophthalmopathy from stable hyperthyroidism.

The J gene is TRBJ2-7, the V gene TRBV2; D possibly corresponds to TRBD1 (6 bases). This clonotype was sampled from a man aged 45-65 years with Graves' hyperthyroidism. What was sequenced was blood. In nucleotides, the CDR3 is TGTGCCAGCAGAGTGGGACATTCCTACGAGCAGTACTTC. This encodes CASRVGHSYEQYF.